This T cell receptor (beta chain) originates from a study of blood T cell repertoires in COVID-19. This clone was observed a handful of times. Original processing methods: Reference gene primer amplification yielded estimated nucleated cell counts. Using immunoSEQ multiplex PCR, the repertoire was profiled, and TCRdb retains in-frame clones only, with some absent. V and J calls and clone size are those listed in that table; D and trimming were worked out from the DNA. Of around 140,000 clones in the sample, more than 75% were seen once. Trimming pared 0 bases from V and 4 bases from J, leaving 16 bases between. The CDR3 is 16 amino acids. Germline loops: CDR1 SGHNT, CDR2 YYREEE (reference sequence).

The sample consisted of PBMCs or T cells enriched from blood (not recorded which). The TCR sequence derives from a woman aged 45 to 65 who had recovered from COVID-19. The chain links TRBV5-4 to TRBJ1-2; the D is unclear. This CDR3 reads CASSLEVWEAAYGYTF. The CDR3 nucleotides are TGTGCCAGCAGCTTGGAGGTGTGGGAAGCGGCCTATGGCTACACCTTC.